This T cell receptor (beta chain) appears in the sequencing data of a study of blood T cell repertoires in COVID-19. The overall study: Acute and convalescent COVID-19 specimens originated in the United States, Italy and Spain. The analysed material was cDNA or gDNA that came from T cells, B-cell-depleted T cells, or PBMCs.

Study processing details: Amplification from reference gene primers served as the basis for estimated nucleated cell counts. Method: immunoSEQ multiplex PCR; TCRdb's copy keeps in-frame clones and lacks some. Clone size and the V and J calls come from that table; the DNA yielded D and trimming. The table lists approximately 75,000 clones, around three quarters of them singletons. V shed 3 bases and J shed 1 base, with 17 bases lying between them. The CDR3 is made up of 17 amino acids. From germline, CDR1 is SGHTA and CDR2 FQGNSA. Source material: peripheral blood. The receptor's source is an elderly woman with active or convalescent COVID-19. The chain recombines TRBV7-2 with TRBJ2-3; D might be TRBD2 (6 bases). The CDR3 nucleotides read TGTGCCAGCAGCTTCCCGGGGGACCCGAAGGGCACAGATACGCAGTATTTT. It is translated as CASSFPGDPKGTDTQYF.